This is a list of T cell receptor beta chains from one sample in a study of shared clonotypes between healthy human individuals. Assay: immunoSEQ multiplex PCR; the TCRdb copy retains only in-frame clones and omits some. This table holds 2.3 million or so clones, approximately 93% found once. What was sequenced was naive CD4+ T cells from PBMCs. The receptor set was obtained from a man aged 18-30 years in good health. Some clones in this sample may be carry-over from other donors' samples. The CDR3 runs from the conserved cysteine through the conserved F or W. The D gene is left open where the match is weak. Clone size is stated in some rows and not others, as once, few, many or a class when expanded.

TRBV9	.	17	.	CASSVVTAAGSVDTQYF
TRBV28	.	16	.	CASWPPQRTSTDTQYF
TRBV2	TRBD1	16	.	CASRRRQGGLGEKLFF
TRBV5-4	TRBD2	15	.	CASSFFAGTSGEQFF
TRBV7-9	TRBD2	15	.	CASRPSTSAEETQYF
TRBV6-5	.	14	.	CASSDNLTPSIQYF
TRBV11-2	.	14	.	CASSLGGNTGELFF
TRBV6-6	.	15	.	CASRDRSYSNQPQHF
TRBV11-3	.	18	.	CASSLGGPATTGDTEAFF
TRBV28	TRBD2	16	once	CASNSPSGGERETQYF
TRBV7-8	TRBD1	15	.	CASSRRQGEGNTIYF
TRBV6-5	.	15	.	CASSYSGQFDDEAFF
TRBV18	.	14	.	CASSPPPLTDTQYF
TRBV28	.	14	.	CASSLFGSLNEQFF
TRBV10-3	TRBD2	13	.	CAINVGGGNEQFF
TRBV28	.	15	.	CASSLREQGGEKLFF
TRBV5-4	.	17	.	CASSLVRWQGHNQPQHF
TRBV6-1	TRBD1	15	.	CASRSDRVSTDTQYF
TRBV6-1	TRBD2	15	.	CASSVAAGKSETQYF
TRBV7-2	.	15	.	CASSLRPLPRDTQYF
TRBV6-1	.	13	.	CASSEPETYGYTF
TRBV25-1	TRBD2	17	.	CASRSGQLAGGPGEQFF
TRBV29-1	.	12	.	CSVEVAGSTQYF
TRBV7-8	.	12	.	CASSSHRYEQYF
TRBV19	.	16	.	CASTPFRGFSTDTQYF
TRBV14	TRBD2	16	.	CASSPAGTSGRNEQFF
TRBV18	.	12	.	CASSFSTGELFF
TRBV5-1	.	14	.	CASRRGRQDEKLFF
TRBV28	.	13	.	CASSFERAGELFF
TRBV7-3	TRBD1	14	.	CASSTTRQGATQYF
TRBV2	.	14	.	CASSYRGPRDTIYF
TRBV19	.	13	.	CASSIAGIQPQHF
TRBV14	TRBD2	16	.	CASSPGLAGGADTQYF
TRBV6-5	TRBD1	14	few	CARKPGQNHYGYTF
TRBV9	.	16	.	CASTPKTGRSYNEQFF
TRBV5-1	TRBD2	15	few	CASQLLADSSYEQYF
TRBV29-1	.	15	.	CSVVGSAKKGETQYF
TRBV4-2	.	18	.	CASSPSVGGFSDTGELFF
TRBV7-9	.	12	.	CASSFQTDTQYF
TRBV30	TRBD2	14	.	CAWRLGLAGAEQYF
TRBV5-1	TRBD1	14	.	CASSTTGDSHGYTF
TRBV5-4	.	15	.	CASSPGGQSQETQYF
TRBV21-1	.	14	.	CASHLGALNEKLFF
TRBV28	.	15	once	CASTRGRQSYNEQFF
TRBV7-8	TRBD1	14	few	CASSSGTGGYEQYF
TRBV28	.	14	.	CASSSPSPEYGYTF
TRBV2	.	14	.	CASSGGYRADTQYF
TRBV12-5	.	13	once	CASGLSTNTEAFF
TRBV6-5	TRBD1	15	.	CASAGGPLAKNIQYF
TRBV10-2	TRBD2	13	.	CATLAGRTDTQYF
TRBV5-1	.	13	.	CASSFQLQETQYF
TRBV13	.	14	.	CASSLVGKKETQYF
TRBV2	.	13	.	CASRPADQETQYF
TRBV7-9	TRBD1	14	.	CASSFRDRAYEQYF